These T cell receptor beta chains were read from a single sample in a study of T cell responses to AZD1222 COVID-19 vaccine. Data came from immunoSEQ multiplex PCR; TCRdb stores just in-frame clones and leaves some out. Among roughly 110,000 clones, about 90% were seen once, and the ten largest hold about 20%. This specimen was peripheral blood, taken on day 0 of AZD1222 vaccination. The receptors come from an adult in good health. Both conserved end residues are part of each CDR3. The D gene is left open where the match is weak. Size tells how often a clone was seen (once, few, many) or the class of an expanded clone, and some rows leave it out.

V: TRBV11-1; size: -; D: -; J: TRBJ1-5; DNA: TGTGCCAGCAGCTTCGGCGGCGGTCAGCCCCAGCATTTT; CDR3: CASSFGGGQPQHF
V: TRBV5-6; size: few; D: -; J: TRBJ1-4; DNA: TGTGCCAGCACGTCCCTTGGAGGTGGGGGGGAAAAACTGTTTTTT; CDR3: CASTSLGGGGEKLFF
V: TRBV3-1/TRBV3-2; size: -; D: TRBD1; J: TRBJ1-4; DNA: TGTGCCAGCAGCCCTCGACAGGGGATTGGCAATGAAAAACTGTTTTTT; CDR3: CASSPRQGIGNEKLFF
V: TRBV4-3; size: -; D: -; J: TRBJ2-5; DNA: TGCGCCAGCAGCCAAAACGTACTACAAGAGACCCAGTACTTC; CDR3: CASSQNVLQETQYF
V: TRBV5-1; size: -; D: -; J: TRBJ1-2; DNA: TGCGCCAGCAGCCCTGGCGCCCAGGCAAGCTATGGCTACACCTTC; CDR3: CASSPGAQASYGYTF
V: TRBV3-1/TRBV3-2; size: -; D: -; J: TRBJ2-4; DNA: TGTGCCAGCAGCCAATGGGACCCAAACATTCAGTACTTC; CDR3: CASSQWDPNIQYF
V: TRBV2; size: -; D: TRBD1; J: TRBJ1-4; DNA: TGTGCCAGCCGAAACCCGGGACAGGGATTGAATGAAAAACTGTTTTTT; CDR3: CASRNPGQGLNEKLFF
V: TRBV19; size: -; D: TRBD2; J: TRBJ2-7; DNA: TGTGCCAGTAGTTGGGAGGGGAGCTCCTACGAGCAGTACTTC; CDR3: CASSWEGSSYEQYF
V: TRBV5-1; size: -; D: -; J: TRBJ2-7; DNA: TGCGCCAGCAGCGGGGTGGGCAAGAGTTCCGAGCAGTACTTC; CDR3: CASSGVGKSSEQYF
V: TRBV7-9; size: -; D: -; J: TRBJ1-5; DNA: TGTGCCAGCAGCTTATTCCCGGGCTCCAATCAGCCCCAGCATTTT; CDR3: CASSLFPGSNQPQHF
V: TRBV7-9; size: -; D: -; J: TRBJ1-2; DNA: TGTGCCAGCAGCTTAAACTTCAGGGGTAGCGGCTACACCTTC; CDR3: CASSLNFRGSGYTF
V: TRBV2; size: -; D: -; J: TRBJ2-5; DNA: TGTGCCAGCCTGAGGGGGGGGCAAGAGACCCAGTACTTC; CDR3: CASLRGGQETQYF
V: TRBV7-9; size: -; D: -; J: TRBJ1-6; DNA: TGTGCCAGCAGCTTCGAAGGACTTGACTATAATTCACCCCTCCACTTT; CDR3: CASSFEGLDYNSPLHF
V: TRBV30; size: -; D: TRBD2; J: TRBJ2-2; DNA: TGTGCCTGGAGTCACGAACCGGGACTAGCCGGTTTTAGGAGAGGGGAGCTGTTTTTT; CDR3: CAWSHEPGLAGFRRGELFF
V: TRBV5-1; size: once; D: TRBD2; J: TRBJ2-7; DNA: TGCGCCAGCAGCTTGAGGACTAGCGGGGGGTCGAACTCCTACGAGCAGTACTTC; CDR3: CASSLRTSGGSNSYEQYF
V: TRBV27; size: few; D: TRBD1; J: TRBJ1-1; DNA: TGTGCCAGCAGTACCCGACAGGGAGGCCCAAACACTGAAGCTTTCTTT; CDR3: CASSTRQGGPNTEAFF
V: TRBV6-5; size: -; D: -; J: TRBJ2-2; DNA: TGTGCCAGCAGCCTACCCGGCGGGGAGCTGTTTTTT; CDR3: CASSLPGGELFF
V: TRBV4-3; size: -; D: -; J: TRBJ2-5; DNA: TGCGCCAGCAGCCAAGGTCTGGGGGAGACCCAGTACTTC; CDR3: CASSQGLGETQYF
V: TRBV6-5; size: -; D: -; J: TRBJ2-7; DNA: TGTGCCAGCAGGAGGACAGCCCACTACGAGCAGTACTTC; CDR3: CASRRTAHYEQYF
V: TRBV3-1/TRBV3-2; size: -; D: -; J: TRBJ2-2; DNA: TGTGCCAGCAGCCAAGCCGCCGGGGGGCAAGACGGGGAGCTGTTTTTT; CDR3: CASSQAAGGQDGELFF
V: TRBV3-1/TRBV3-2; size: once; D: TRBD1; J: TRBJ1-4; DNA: TGTGCCAGCAGCCACCGGGACAGGGGTGAAAAACTGTTTTTT; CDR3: CASSHRDRGEKLFF
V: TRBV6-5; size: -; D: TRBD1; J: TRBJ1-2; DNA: TGTGCCAGCAGTTATAGGGACAGTAGCTATGGCTACACCTTC; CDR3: CASSYRDSSYGYTF
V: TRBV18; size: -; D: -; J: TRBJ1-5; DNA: TGTGCCAGCTCATCAAACAGAGATCAGCCCCAGCATTTT; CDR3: CASSSNRDQPQHF
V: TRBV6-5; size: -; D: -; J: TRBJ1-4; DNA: TGTGCCAGCACCCCCTTCGCCAGGGTGAAGGAAAAACTGTTTTTT; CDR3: CASTPFARVKEKLFF
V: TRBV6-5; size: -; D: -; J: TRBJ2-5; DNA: TGTGCCAGCAGTTACGGGCGGGGGCCCCAAGAGACCCAGTACTTC; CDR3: CASSYGRGPQETQYF
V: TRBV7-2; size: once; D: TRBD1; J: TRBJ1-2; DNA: TGTGCCAGCAGCCCCTTTGTTGGGGACAGGGGGAGGTTTGGCTATGGCTACACCTTC; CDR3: CASSPFVGDRGRFGYGYTF
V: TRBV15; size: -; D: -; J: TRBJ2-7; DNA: TGTGCCACCAGCATTCCGATGACAGGTGTCTCAACCTACGAGCAGTACTTC; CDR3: CATSIPMTGVSTYEQYF
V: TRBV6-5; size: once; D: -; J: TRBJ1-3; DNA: TGTGCCTCTCGGGGGGGAGGAGACACCATATATTTT; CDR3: CASRGGGDTIYF
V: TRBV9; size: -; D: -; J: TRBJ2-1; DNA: TGTGCCAGCAGCGCCGCGACAGGTCACTCCTACAATGAGCAGTTCTTC; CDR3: CASSAATGHSYNEQFF
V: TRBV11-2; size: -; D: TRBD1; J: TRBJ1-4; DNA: TGTGCCAGCAGCTTATTCGGCCCGGGACAGGGAGGGGCTGAAAAACTGTTTTTT; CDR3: CASSLFGPGQGGAEKLFF
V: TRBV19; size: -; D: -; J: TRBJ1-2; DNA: TGTGCCAGTAGTACCTCCAACTATGGCTACACCTTC; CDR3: CASSTSNYGYTF
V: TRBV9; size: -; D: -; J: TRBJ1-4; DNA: TGTGCCAGCAGCGCCTTGGACGGAGACAATGAAAAACTGTTTTTT; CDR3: CASSALDGDNEKLFF
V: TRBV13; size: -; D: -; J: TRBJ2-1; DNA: TGTGCCAGCAGCTTAAGGTCGGCCATCGGGAGGCAGTTCTTC; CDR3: CASSLRSAIGRQFF
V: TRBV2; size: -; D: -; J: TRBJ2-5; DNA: TGTGCCAGCAGTGGGGAGGGGGCCCTAGAGACCCAGTACTTC; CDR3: CASSGEGALETQYF
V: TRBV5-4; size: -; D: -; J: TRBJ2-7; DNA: TGTGCCAGCAGCCCGGAGGGGCTCAGGGGCACCAGGGAGCAGTACTTC; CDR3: CASSPEGLRGTREQYF
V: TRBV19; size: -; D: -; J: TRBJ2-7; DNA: TGTGCCAGTAGTAACTCCTACGAGCAGTACTTC; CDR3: CASSNSYEQYF
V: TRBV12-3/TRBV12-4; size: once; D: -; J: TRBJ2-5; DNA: TGTGCCAGCAGTCTGAGTGGTCAAGAGACCCAGTACTTC; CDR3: CASSLSGQETQYF
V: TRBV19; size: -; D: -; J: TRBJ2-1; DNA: TGTGCCAGTAGTGGGGTAGTAGTAAACTACAATGAGCAGTTCTTC; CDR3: CASSGVVVNYNEQFF
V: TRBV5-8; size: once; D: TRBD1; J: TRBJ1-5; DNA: TGTGCCAGCAGCGCCAGGGGGACCAATCAGCCCCAGCATTTT; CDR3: CASSARGTNQPQHF
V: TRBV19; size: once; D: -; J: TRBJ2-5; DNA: TGTGCCAGTAGTCGAGGGGCAGCACAAGAGACCCAGTACTTC; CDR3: CASSRGAAQETQYF
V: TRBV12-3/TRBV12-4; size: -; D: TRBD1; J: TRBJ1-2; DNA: TGTGCCAGCAGCCTAGACAGGGACTATGGCTACACCTTC; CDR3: CASSLDRDYGYTF
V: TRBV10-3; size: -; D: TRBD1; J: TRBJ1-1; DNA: TGTGCCATCAACCCGGGACAGGGAAACACTGAAGCTTTCTTT; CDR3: CAINPGQGNTEAFF
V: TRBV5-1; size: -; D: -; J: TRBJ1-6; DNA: TGCGCCAGCAGCTTGGATTCCAATTCACCCCTCCACTTT; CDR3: CASSLDSNSPLHF
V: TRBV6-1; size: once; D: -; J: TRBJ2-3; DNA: TGTGCCAGCAGTGCCACACAGGGATACGGCACAGATACGCAGTATTTT; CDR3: CASSATQGYGTDTQYF
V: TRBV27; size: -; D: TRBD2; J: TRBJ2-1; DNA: TGTGCCAGTGGGGCCGTACTAGCGGGGGTTTCGGATGAGCAGTTCTTC; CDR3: CASGAVLAGVSDEQFF
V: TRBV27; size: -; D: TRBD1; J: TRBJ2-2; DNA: TGTGCCAGCAGTTTATTGGGGACAGTAGTTGACGGGGAGCTGTTTTTT; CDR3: CASSLLGTVVDGELFF
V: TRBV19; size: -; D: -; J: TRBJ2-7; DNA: TGTGCCAGTAGTATTAGTAGGGAGTACGAGCAGTACTTC; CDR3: CASSISREYEQYF
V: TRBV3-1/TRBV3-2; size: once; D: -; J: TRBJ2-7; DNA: TGTGCCAGCAGCCGAATGGGGGGCCCTCTGGGAGAGCAGTACTTC; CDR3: CASSRMGGPLGEQYF
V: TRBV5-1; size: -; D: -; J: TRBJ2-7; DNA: TGCGCCAGCAGTTACCAGGGTACCCATTCCTACGAGCAGTACTTC; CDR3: CASSYQGTHSYEQYF
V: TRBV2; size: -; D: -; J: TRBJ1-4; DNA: TGTGCCAGCAGTGCGCCCGGCAGGGGCCTTAGGGAAAAACTGTTTTTT; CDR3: CASSAPGRGLREKLFF
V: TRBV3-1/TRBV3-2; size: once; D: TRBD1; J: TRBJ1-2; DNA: TGTGCCAGCAGAGACAGGGGCGCCTATGGCTACACCTTC; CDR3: CASRDRGAYGYTF
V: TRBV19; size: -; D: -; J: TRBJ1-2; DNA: TGTGCCAGTAGTACAGTTGGAGCTAACTATGGCTACACCTTC; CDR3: CASSTVGANYGYTF
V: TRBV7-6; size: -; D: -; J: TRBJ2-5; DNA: TGTGCCAGCAGCTTAGCGTGGACTGGATCGGAGACCCAGTACTTC; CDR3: CASSLAWTGSETQYF
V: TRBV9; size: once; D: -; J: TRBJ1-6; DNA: TGTGCCAGCAGGGGTTTGGGGGACTCAATCAATTCACCCCTCCACTTT; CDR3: CASRGLGDSINSPLHF
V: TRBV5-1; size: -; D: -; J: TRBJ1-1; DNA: TGCGCCAGCAGCTTGCCTGGGCAGGGAACTGAAGCTTTCTTT; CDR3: CASSLPGQGTEAFF
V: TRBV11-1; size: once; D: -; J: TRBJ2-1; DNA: TGTGCCAGCAGCCTTTGGTCTACCACCTACAATGAGCAGTTCTTC; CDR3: CASSLWSTTYNEQFF
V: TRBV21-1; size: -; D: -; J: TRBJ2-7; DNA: TGTGCCAGCAACGGAGGGGAGAAGCAGATTTACGAGCAGTACTTC; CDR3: CASNGGEKQIYEQYF
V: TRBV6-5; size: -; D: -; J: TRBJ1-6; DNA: TGTGCCAGCAGTTACTCGAGGGGGACCCTCCACTTT; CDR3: CASSYSRGTLHF
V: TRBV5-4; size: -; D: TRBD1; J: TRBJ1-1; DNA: TGTGCCAGCAGCCCAGGGACAGCCGGTCACACTGAAGCTTTCTTT; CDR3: CASSPGTAGHTEAFF